A selection of T cell receptor beta chains follows, all from one sample in a study of identical twins. TCRdb passed the 5' RACE reads through MiXCR, listing each CDR3 protein once. The sample has some 570,000 distinct CDR3 sequences; about a fifth are singletons. This sample also belongs to another study, concerning yellow fever vaccine responses in identical twins.

Input material: CD4+ T cells sorted from blood. The receptor set was obtained from a woman between 18 and 29 years old in good health. The CDR3 runs from the conserved cysteine through the conserved F or W. The order of the fields is D gene, J gene, clone size, V gene, CDR3 DNA, CDR3 protein. The D gene is left open where the match is weak. The size of a clone is reported for some rows only, either as once, few or many, or as a class for expanded clones.

TRBD1	TRBJ2-1	many	TRBV9	TGTGCCAGCAGCGGACAGGGGGCTCGGAATGAGCAGTTCTTC	CASSGQGARNEQFF
TRBD2	TRBJ2-7	-	TRBV11-1	TGTGCCAGCAGCTTAGGGGAAAACATAGGACTAGCAGCCTACGAGCAGTACTTC	CASSLGENIGLAAYEQYF
TRBD2	TRBJ2-1	-	TRBV29-1	TGCAGCGTTGACATCCCTCCGGGACTAGAGCAGTTCTTC	CSVDIPPGLEQFF
TRBD2	TRBJ2-1	-	TRBV12-3/TRBV12-4	TGTGCCAGCAGGCAGGGACTACTCTACAATGAGCAGTTCTTC	CASRQGLLYNEQFF
-	TRBJ2-5	-	TRBV20-1	TGCAGTGCTAGTAAGAGTGGGATACGAGAGACCCAGTACTTC	CSASKSGIRETQYF
-	TRBJ2-3	few	TRBV10-1	TGCGCCAGCAGTGAGTCGTCGGGCCGGTATACGCAGTATTTT	CASSESSGRYTQYF
-	TRBJ2-1	-	TRBV10-3	TGTGCCATCAGTGCTCGGGCAGAGGGCAATGAGCAGTTCTTC	CAISARAEGNEQFF
-	TRBJ2-1	few	TRBV15	TGTGCCACCAGCAGAGTCGGGAACCACAATGAGCAGTTCTTC	CATSRVGNHNEQFF
-	TRBJ1-1	-	TRBV20-1	TGCAGTGCCCATGTACCATGGAACACTGAAGCTTTCTTT	CSAHVPWNTEAFF
-	TRBJ2-1	many	TRBV7-9	TGTGCCAGCAGCCCCGGGGTCGGGATTGATGAGCAGTTCTTC	CASSPGVGIDEQFF
TRBD1	TRBJ1-1	-	TRBV6-5	TGTGCCAGCAGTTCCATGACAGGGGCGAACACTGAAGCTTTCTTT	CASSSMTGANTEAFF
-	TRBJ1-2	-	TRBV4-2	TGTGCCAGCAGCCGTAAGGACTCAAACTATGGCTACACCTTC	CASSRKDSNYGYTF
-	TRBJ1-4	few	TRBV5-1	TGCGCCAGCAGCTTGGGTGGTCGGGGGAGTGGTGAAAAACTGTTTTTT	CASSLGGRGSGEKLFF
TRBD1	TRBJ1-6	few	TRBV10-3	TGTGCCATCAGTGGCCAGAGGGGACAGGGGTCTGGGTCACCCCTCCACTTT	CAISGQRGQGSGSPLHF
-	TRBJ2-3	-	TRBV5-1	TGCGCCAGCAGCTTGAGGTCTGGATTAAGCACAGATACGCAGTATTTT	CASSLRSGLSTDTQYF
-	TRBJ2-5	-	TRBV5-1	TGCGCCAGCAGGCCGGGATCCTACCAAGAGACCCAGTACTTC	CASRPGSYQETQYF
-	TRBJ2-3	-	TRBV24-1	TGTGCCACCAGTGATTCGGGCAATAACAGAGACACAGATACGCAGTATTTT	CATSDSGNNRDTDTQYF
TRBD1	TRBJ2-1	-	TRBV12-3/TRBV12-4	TGTGCCAGCACCACCCGGTTATTCGGGACAGTCTACAATGAGCAGTTCTTC	CASTTRLFGTVYNEQFF
TRBD1	TRBJ1-5	few	TRBV12-3/TRBV12-4	TGTGCCAGCAGACAGGGGGCCGGCAATCAGCCCCAGCATTTT	CASRQGAGNQPQHF
-	TRBJ2-7	few	TRBV20-1	TGCAGTGCCGGGGAGACCTCCTACGAGCAGTACTTC	CSAGETSYEQYF
-	TRBJ1-6	few	TRBV7-8	TGTGCCAGCAGCTTAGTTCAGGGTTTATTTTCACCCCTCCACTTT	CASSLVQGLFSPLHF
TRBD2	TRBJ2-1	-	TRBV10-3	TGTGCCATCAGTCGGCGGGGGGTCAATGAGCAGTTCTTC	CAISRRGVNEQFF
-	TRBJ2-3	few	TRBV29-1	TGCAGCGTCGCCCCAAGCCGTGGCGCAGATACGCAGTATTTT	CSVAPSRGADTQYF
-	TRBJ2-5	few	TRBV5-6	TGTGCCAGCAGCGTGTTTGGGACACATAAAGGAGAGACCCAGTACTTC	CASSVFGTHKGETQYF
-	TRBJ2-1	few	TRBV7-2	TGTGCCAGCAGCTCCCCGGTACAGGCGTACAATGAGCAGTTCTTC	CASSSPVQAYNEQFF
-	TRBJ2-1	few	TRBV20-1	TGCAGTGCCCCGATCGACCCCATCGGGCAGTTCTTC	CSAPIDPIGQFF
-	TRBJ2-5	-	TRBV10-3	TGTGCCATCAGTGAGAGGTCAACCGAAGAGACCCAGTACTTC	CAISERSTEETQYF
-	TRBJ1-2	-	TRBV15	TGTGCCACCAGCAGAGAGGCACAGCCCTATGGCTACACCTTC	CATSREAQPYGYTF
-	TRBJ1-1	few	TRBV12-3/TRBV12-4	TGTGCCAGCAGTACAAATCAGGGGTTCGCTGAAGCTTTCTTT	CASSTNQGFAEAFF
-	TRBJ2-6	-	TRBV24-1	TGTGCCACCAGTGATACGACGGGCGGTAAAGCCAACGTCCTGACTTTC	CATSDTTGGKANVLTF
-	TRBJ1-2	once	TRBV7-9	TGTGCCAGCAGCATAATCACAGGGCCCCATTACTATGGCTACACCTTC	CASSIITGPHYYGYTF
-	TRBJ2-2	once	TRBV28	TGTGCCAGCCACTCGGGGACAAACACCGGGGAGCTGTTTTTT	CASHSGTNTGELFF
TRBD2	TRBJ2-1	-	TRBV11-1	TGTGCCAGCAGCCCAGGACTAGCGGGAGTATTCTTATCGGACAATGAGCAGTTCTTC	CASSPGLAGVFLSDNEQFF